This T cell receptor beta chain stems from a study of spatial heterogeneity in lung cancer. Across the whole study: The average count in raw reads for each unique TCR and UMI combination exceeded nine appearances. Whole-study results and caveats: For expanded intratumoral alpha and beta TCRs, counts tracked tumor mutation counts. Nonsynonymous mutations, ubiquitous and regional, were tracked respectively by counts of ubiquitous and regional expanded TCRs.

Comments on this clonotype: As yet, its antigen is unknown.

The library protocol tagged each TCR cDNA with a unique molecular identifier. TCRdb called the 5' RACE reads again in MiXCR, with one record for every CDR3 protein. Of some 23,000 distinct CDR3 sequences in the sample, under 9.5% are singletons; the top ten hold 7.7%. The CDR3 loop spans 14 amino acids. Per the germline V gene, CDR1 is SEHNR and CDR2 is FQNEAQ (reference sequence). The J segment lost 8 bases and the V segment lost 4 bases, leaving 8 bases of the junction unmatched. Time point in this sample: sample taken at primary tumor resection. Samples were donated by 72 untreated early-stage non-small cell lung cancer patients.

The TCR originated in a male donor with early-stage non-small cell lung cancer. This chain connects TRBV7-9 to TRBJ2-1; 7 bases align to TRBD2. The specimen comprised lung tumor tissue, sampled at surgery. The CDR3 loop is CASSWGLLRDEQFF. The CDR3 DNA reads TGTGCCAGCAGCTGGGGACTACTTAGGGATGAGCAGTTCTTC.